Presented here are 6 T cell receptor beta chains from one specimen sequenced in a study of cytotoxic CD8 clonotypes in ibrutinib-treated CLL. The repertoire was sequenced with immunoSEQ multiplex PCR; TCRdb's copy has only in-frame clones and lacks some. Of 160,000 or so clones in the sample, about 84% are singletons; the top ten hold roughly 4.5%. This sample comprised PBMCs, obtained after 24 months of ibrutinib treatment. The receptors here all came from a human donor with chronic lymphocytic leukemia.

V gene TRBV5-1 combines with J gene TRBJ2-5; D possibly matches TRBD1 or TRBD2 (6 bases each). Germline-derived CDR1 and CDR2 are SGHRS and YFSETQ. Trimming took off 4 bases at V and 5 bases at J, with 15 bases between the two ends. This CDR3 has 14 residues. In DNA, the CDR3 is TGCGCCAGCAGCCCCGGGGGCAGGGAGGAGACCCAGTACTTC. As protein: CASSPGGREETQYF.

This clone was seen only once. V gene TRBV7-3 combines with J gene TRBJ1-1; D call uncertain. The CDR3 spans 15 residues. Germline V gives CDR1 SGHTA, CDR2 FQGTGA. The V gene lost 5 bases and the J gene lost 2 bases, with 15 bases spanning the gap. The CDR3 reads CASSLQRPVNTEAFF. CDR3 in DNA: TGTGCCAGCAGCCTCCAGCGGCCAGTCAACACTGAAGCTTTCTTT.

CDR3 DNA: TGTGCCAGCAGCCAACACCTAGGTCCCTACGAGCAGTACTTC. It codes for CASSQHLGPYEQYF. This sequence joins TRBV5-4 and TRBJ2-7; D is unresolved. CDR1 is SGHNT and CDR2 is YYREEE in the germline V gene (reference sequence). V was pared by 4 bases and J by 2 bases, with 13 bases between. The CDR3 extends over 14 amino acids.

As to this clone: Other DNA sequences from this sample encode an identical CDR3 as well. CDR3 nucleotides: TGTGCCAGCAGCGAACGAGGTAGCTCCTACAATGAGCAGTTCTTC. Protein product: CASSERGSSYNEQFF. The chain joins TRBV6-1 to TRBJ2-1; D is ambiguous. Germline CDR1 is MNHNS and CDR2 is SASEGT. The CDR3 length is 15 residues. V lost 6 bases and J 0 bases, leaving 12 bases between the germline ends.

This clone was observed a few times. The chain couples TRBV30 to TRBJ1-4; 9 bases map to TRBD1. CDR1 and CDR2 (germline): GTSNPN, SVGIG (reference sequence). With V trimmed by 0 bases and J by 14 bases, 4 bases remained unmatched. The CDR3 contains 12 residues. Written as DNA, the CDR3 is TGTGCCTGGAGTGTCTCCGGGACAGGGCTGTTTTTT. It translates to CAWSVSGTGLFF.

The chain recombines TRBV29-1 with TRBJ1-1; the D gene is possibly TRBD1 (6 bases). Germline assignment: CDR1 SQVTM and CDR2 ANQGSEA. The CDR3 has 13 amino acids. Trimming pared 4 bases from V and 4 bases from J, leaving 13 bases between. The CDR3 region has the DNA TGCAGCGTTGTTTGGGGGGCCGGCACTGAAGCTTTCTTT. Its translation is CSVVWGAGTEAFF.